This record covers a single TCR beta chain. Profiled with immunoSEQ multiplex PCR; TCRdb holds only in-frame clones, not every one. The sample has around 97,000 clones; less than 95% are singletons. The ends were cut back, 1 base at V and 2 bases at J, with 5 bases in the middle. Germline V gives CDR1 LNHDA, CDR2 SQIVND (reference sequence). The CDR3 contains 13 residues. The source of the sample is a study of technical replicates of blood from several donors. Sample: T cells isolated from PBMCs. The TCR comes from a human donor in good health. The chain employs TRBV19 and TRBJ1-2; D call uncertain. Written as DNA, the CDR3 is TGTGCCAGTAGTATAGCCAGAAACTATGGCTACACCTTC. This sequence encodes CASSIARNYGYTF.